A selection of T cell receptor beta chains follows, all from one sample in a study of blood T cell repertoires in COVID-19. The protocol was immunoSEQ multiplex PCR, while the TCRdb copy is restricted to in-frame clones and leaves out a portion. The sample holds 140,000 or so clones, 80% seen once. The sequenced sample was peripheral blood. The receptors here all came from a man between 70 and 80 years old who had recovered from COVID-19. Both conserved end residues are part of each CDR3. The order of the fields is clone size, D gene, J gene, V gene, CDR3 DNA, CDR3 protein. D genes are given only for firm matches. Clone size, where shown, is once, few, many, or a class for clones that have expanded.

. | . | TRBJ1-4 | TRBV11-2 | TGTGCCAGCAGCCCAGGGACAACAACTAATGAAAAACTGTTTTTT | CASSPGTTTNEKLFF
. | . | TRBJ2-1 | TRBV3-1/TRBV3-2 | TGTGCCAGCAGCCAGGATGAAGGAGTGTACAATGAGCAGTTCTTC | CASSQDEGVYNEQFF
. | TRBD1 | TRBJ2-7 | TRBV5-6 | TGTGCCAGCAGCACACCTGGACAGGGGTGGGGCGAGCAGTACTTC | CASSTPGQGWGEQYF
. | TRBD2 | TRBJ2-2 | TRBV6-4 | TGTGCCAGCAGTACTAGCGGGAGCCCCGGGGAGCTGTTTTTT | CASSTSGSPGELFF
. | . | TRBJ1-3 | TRBV9 | TGTGCCAGCAGCGTAGACAGCTGGGCAGCCTCTAACTCTGGAAACACCATATATTTT | CASSVDSWAASNSGNTIYF
. | . | TRBJ2-2 | TRBV11-1 | TGTGCCAGCAGCTTAGCAAGGGGGTCGGACACCGGGGAGCTGTTTTTT | CASSLARGSDTGELFF
. | . | TRBJ1-1 | TRBV5-5 | TGTGCCAGCACCCTCAGACTCTTAATGAACACTGAAGCTTTCTTT | CASTLRLLMNTEAFF
. | . | TRBJ1-5 | TRBV19 | TGTGCCAGTAGCCCGAGTATAGGGGTAGGCCAGCCCCAGCATTTT | CASSPSIGVGQPQHF
. | . | TRBJ2-2 | TRBV4-1 | TGCGCCAGCAGCCAAGTTGATTACGGCGGGGAGCTGTTTTTT | CASSQVDYGGELFF
. | . | TRBJ1-5 | TRBV5-6 | TGTGCCAGCAGCTTCCGGGGGGATGGTCAGCCCCAGCATTTT | CASSFRGDGQPQHF
. | . | TRBJ2-1 | TRBV18 | TGTGCCAGCTCACCATCCCAGGATGAGCAGTTCTTC | CASSPSQDEQFF
once | . | TRBJ1-2 | TRBV12-3/TRBV12-4 | TGTGCCAGCAGTAACCGACTCCTCCGGGGCTACACCTTC | CASSNRLLRGYTF
. | TRBD1 | TRBJ1-1 | TRBV4-1 | TGCGCCAGCAGCCGGCAGATAGACAGGGTGAACACTGAAGCTTTCTTT | CASSRQIDRVNTEAFF
. | . | TRBJ1-6 | TRBV6-2/TRBV6-3 | TGTGCCAGCAGTTTCGCGAATTCACCCCTCCACTTT | CASSFANSPLHF
few | . | TRBJ2-1 | TRBV9 | TGTGCCAGCAGCGTAGGAAGGGGGACCTACAATGAGCAGTTCTTC | CASSVGRGTYNEQFF
. | TRBD1 | TRBJ2-2 | TRBV18 | TGTGCCAGCTCACCCGGGACAGGGGGCGCCGTCACCGGGGAGCTGTTTTTT | CASSPGTGGAVTGELFF
. | . | TRBJ2-7 | TRBV29-1 | TGCAGCGTCCGGGACTCATCCTACGAGCAGTACTTC | CSVRDSSYEQYF
. | . | TRBJ2-2 | TRBV2 | TGTGCCAGCAGGCGTCTGGTGAACACCGGGGAGCTGTTTTTT | CASRRLVNTGELFF
. | TRBD2 | TRBJ2-2 | TRBV7-2 | TGTGCCAGCAGCTTTGCGGGAGCGATAAACACCGGGGAGCTGTTTTTT | CASSFAGAINTGELFF
once | TRBD1 | TRBJ2-1 | TRBV30 | TGTGCCTGGACTGCGGGACAGGGGACGTACAATGAGCAGTTCTTC | CAWTAGQGTYNEQFF
. | TRBD2 | TRBJ2-3 | TRBV10-3 | TGTGCCATCAGTGATCAAGGGCGGGAGGGCCCGGGGGGCACGCAGTATTTT | CAISDQGREGPGGTQYF
. | TRBD2 | TRBJ2-7 | TRBV5-4 | TGTGCCAGCAGCCAAAGCGGGAGTGGAGGCTACGAGCAGTACTTC | CASSQSGSGGYEQYF
. | . | TRBJ2-2 | TRBV7-9 | TGTGCCAGCAGCCCACCGAGGGCCGGGGAGCTGTTTTTT | CASSPPRAGELFF
. | . | TRBJ1-3 | TRBV7-2 | TGTGCCAGCAGCTTAGACGGGAGCTCTGGAAACACCATATATTTT | CASSLDGSSGNTIYF
. | TRBD1 | TRBJ2-7 | TRBV25-1 | TGTGCCAGCAGTGGGCAGGGGGCGTACGAGCAGTACTTC | CASSGQGAYEQYF
. | . | TRBJ2-7 | TRBV11-2 | TGTGCCAGCAGCTTAGTGGGCCACGAGCAGTACTTC | CASSLVGHEQYF
. | TRBD2 | TRBJ2-7 | TRBV7-2 | TGTGCCAGCAGCCCCCCGGGACTAGCTTACGAGCAGTACTTC | CASSPPGLAYEQYF
many | . | TRBJ2-7 | TRBV6-1 | TGTGCCAGCAGTGAATCAGGGGCTGTTTTCGAGCAGTACTTC | CASSESGAVFEQYF
few | TRBD1 | TRBJ1-1 | TRBV4-3 | TGCGCCAGCAGCCAAGAGGGGACAGGGTTCACTGAAGCTTTCTTT | CASSQEGTGFTEAFF
. | TRBD1 | TRBJ1-1 | TRBV7-2 | TGTGCCAGCAACTACGAACAGGGGGGTGAAGCTTTCTTT | CASNYEQGGEAFF
. | TRBD1 | TRBJ2-3 | TRBV6-4 | TGTGCCAGCAGTGCGCTACAGGGGGATACGCAGTATTTT | CASSALQGDTQYF
. | . | TRBJ1-4 | TRBV27 | TGTGCCAGCAGTCGAAACCGGGACACAGGGGAAAAACTGTTTTTT | CASSRNRDTGEKLFF
once | TRBD1 | TRBJ1-2 | TRBV6-6 | TGTGCCAGCATCGGGACAGGGGGCATCTATGGCTACACCTTC | CASIGTGGIYGYTF
. | . | TRBJ2-7 | TRBV15 | TGTGCCACCAGCTCCGTTGCGGACAGTGCGGGCGAGCAGTACTTC | CATSSVADSAGEQYF
. | . | TRBJ1-1 | TRBV19 | TGTGCCAGTAGTTTTTTAGGGGGAATGAACACTGAAGCTTTCTTT | CASSFLGGMNTEAFF
. | . | TRBJ2-3 | TRBV5-1 | TGCGCCAGCAGCACCGCGGAGAGCACAGATACGCAGTATTTT | CASSTAESTDTQYF
. | . | TRBJ2-7 | TRBV7-8 | TGTGCCAGCAGCCCTAACCTCATTACTAGCAGCTCTGACGAGCAGTACTTC | CASSPNLITSSSDEQYF
. | . | TRBJ1-1 | TRBV2 | TGTGCCAGCAGTTGGGACCCCTGGGGGGTGTACACTGAAGCTTTCTTT | CASSWDPWGVYTEAFF
. | TRBD2 | TRBJ2-3 | TRBV2 | TGTGCCAGCATTTCATTAGCGGGAACAGATACGCAGTATTTT | CASISLAGTDTQYF
. | TRBD2 | TRBJ2-3 | TRBV4-1 | TGCGCCAGCAGCCAAGAAAGACTAGCGTCAGATACGCAGTATTTT | CASSQERLASDTQYF
. | . | TRBJ2-7 | TRBV28 | TGTGCCAGCACGAGGGCGGGCTTCGAGCAGTACTTC | CASTRAGFEQYF
. | TRBD1 | TRBJ2-7 | TRBV6-6 | TGTGCCAGCAGCCCTATCTCAGGACAGGCCCAGTACTTC | CASSPISGQAQYF
. | TRBD2 | TRBJ2-5 | TRBV3-1/TRBV3-2 | TGTGCCAGCAGTTACGGGACTAGCGGAAACCAAGAGACCCAGTACTTC | CASSYGTSGNQETQYF
. | TRBD2 | TRBJ2-5 | TRBV11-3 | TGTGCCAGCACCGGGGAGGGAGAAGAGACCCAGTACTTC | CASTGEGEETQYF
. | . | TRBJ2-1 | TRBV19 | TGTGCCAGTAGTATAGACCACGGCAATGAGCAGTTCTTC | CASSIDHGNEQFF
. | . | TRBJ1-2 | TRBV28 | TGTGCCAGCAGCCAATTTACAGGGCCCGGCTACACCTTC | CASSQFTGPGYTF
few | TRBD1 | TRBJ2-5 | TRBV7-3 | TGTGCCAGCAGCCCGACAGGGACGCAAGAGACCCAGTACTTC | CASSPTGTQETQYF
. | . | TRBJ2-7 | TRBV6-1 | TGTGCCAGCAGTGCGACCTACGGGACAATCAACTACGAGCAGTACTTC | CASSATYGTINYEQYF
. | TRBD1 | TRBJ1-6 | TRBV27 | TGTGCCAGCAAATCGCGGGACAGCTATAATTCACCCCTCCACTTT | CASKSRDSYNSPLHF
. | . | TRBJ2-1 | TRBV9 | TGTGCCAGCAGCGTAGAAGCTCGGTGGGAGCAGTTCTTC | CASSVEARWEQFF
once | TRBD1 | TRBJ1-3 | TRBV7-9 | TGTGCCAGCAGCTCACAGGGGGGAGTTTCTGGAAACACCATATATTTT | CASSSQGGVSGNTIYF
. | . | TRBJ2-2 | TRBV6-2/TRBV6-3 | TGTGCCAGCAGCTTTGCTGTCGAACACCGGGGAGCTGTTTTT | CASSFAVEHRGAVF
. | . | TRBJ1-6 | TRBV6-1 | TGTGCCAGCAGTGGGGCTTTGGGGGGGAGGCCCTATAATTCACCCCTCCACTTT | CASSGALGGRPYNSPLHF
. | . | TRBJ1-4 | TRBV27 | TGTGCCAGCAGTCACAGGGAAGGAAAACTGTTTTTT | CASSHREGKLFF
. | . | TRBJ2-7 | TRBV6-5 | TGTGCCAGCAGTTACGGGGCAGGGATCTACGAGCAGTACTTC | CASSYGAGIYEQYF
. | TRBD1 | TRBJ1-4 | TRBV30 | TGTGCCTGGAGCGGCGGGACAGAGAATAATGAAAAACTGTTTTTT | CAWSGGTENNEKLFF
. | TRBD2 | TRBJ2-2 | TRBV2 | TGTGCCAGCATGGCTAGCGGGAGGGCCTCGTACACCGGGGAGCTGTTTTTT | CASMASGRASYTGELFF
. | . | TRBJ1-3 | TRBV7-9 | TGTGCCAGCAGCTTAGCGACTACTCTCCTCCGGGGAAACACCATATATTTT | CASSLATTLLRGNTIYF
few | TRBD2 | TRBJ2-1 | TRBV9 | TGTGCCAGCAGCGTAACTAGCGGGAGTCTCATCGATGAGCAGTTCTTC | CASSVTSGSLIDEQFF
. | . | TRBJ1-3 | TRBV2 | TGTGCCAGCAGTGAGAGAGAAGGAAACACCATATATTTT | CASSEREGNTIYF